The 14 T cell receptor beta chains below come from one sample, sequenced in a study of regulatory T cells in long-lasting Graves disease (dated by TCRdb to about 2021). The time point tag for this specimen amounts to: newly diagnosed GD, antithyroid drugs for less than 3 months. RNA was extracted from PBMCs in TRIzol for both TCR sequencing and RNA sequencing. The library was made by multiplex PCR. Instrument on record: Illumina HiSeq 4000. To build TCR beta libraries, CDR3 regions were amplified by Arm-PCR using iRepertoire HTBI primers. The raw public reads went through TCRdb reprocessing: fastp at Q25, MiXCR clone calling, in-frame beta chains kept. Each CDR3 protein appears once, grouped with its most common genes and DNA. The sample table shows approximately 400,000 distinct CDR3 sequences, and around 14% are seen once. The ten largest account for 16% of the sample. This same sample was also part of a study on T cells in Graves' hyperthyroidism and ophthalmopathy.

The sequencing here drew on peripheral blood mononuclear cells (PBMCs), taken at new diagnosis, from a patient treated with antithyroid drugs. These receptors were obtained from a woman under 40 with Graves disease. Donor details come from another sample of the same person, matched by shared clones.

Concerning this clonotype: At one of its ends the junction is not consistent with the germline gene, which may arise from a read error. The CDR3 sequence is CASSYSETQCF. DNA of the CDR3: TGTGCCAGCAGTTATTCCGAGACCCAGTGCTTC. The V gene is TRBV6-9, the J gene TRBJ2-1, with unresolved D. The germline V gene encodes CDR1 MNHGY and CDR2 SVAAGI. The CDR3 is made up of 11 amino acids.

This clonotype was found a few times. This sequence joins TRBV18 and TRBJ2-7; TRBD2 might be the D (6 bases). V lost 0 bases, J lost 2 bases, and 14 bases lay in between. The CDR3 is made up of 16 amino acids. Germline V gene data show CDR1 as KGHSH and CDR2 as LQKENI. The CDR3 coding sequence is TGTGCCAGCTCACCACCGGCCTACGGGGGTACCTACGAGCAGTACTTC. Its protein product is CASSPPAYGGTYEQYF.

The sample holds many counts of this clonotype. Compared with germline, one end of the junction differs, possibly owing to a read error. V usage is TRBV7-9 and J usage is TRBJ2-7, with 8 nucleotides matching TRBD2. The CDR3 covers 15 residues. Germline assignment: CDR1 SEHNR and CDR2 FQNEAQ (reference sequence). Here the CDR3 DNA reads TGTGCCGGCAGCTTAGGGGTGGGACTAGCCTACGAGCAGTACTTC. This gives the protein CAGSLGVGLAYEQYF.

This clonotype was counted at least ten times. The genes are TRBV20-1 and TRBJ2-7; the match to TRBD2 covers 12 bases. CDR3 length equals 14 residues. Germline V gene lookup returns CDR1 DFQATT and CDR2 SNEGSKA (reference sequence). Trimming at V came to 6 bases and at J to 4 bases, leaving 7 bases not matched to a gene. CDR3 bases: TGCAGTGCCTATAGACTAGCGGGGGAATACGAGCAGTACTTC. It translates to CSAYRLAGEYEQYF.

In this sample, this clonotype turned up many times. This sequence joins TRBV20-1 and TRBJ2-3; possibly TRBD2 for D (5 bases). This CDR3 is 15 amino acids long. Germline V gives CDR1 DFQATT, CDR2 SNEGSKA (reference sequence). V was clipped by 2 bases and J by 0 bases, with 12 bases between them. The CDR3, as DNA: TGCAGTGCTAGACTCGGACTCCCAAGCACAGATACGCAGTATTTT. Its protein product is CSARLGLPSTDTQYF.

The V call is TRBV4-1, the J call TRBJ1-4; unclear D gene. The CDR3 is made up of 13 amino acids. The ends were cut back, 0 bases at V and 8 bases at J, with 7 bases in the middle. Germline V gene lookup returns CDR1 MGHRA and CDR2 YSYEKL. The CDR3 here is CASSQDAEEKLFF. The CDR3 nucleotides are TGCGCCAGCAGCCAAGATGCGGAAGAAAAACTGTTTTTT.

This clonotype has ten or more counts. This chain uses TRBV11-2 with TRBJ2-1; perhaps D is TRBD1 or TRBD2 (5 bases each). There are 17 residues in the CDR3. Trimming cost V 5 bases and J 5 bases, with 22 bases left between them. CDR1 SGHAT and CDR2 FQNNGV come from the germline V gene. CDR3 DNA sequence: TGTGCCAGCAGCCAGCTTCGGGGCGCTCGTGGGGACAATGAGCAGTTCTTC. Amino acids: CASSQLRGARGDNEQFF.

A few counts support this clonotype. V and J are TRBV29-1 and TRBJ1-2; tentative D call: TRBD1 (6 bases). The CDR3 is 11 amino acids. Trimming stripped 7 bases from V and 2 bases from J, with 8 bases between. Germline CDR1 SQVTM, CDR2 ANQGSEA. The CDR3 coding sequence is TGCAGCGCAGGACAGAACTATGGCTACACCTTC. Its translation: CSAGQNYGYTF.

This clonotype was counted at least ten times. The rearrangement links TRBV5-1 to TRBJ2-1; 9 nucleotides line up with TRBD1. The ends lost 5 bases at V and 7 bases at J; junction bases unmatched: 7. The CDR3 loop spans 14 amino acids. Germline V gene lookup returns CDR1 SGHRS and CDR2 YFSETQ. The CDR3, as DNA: TGCGCCAGCAGTGGAGGACAGGGGACAAATGAGCAGTTCTTC. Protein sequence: CASSGGQGTNEQFF.

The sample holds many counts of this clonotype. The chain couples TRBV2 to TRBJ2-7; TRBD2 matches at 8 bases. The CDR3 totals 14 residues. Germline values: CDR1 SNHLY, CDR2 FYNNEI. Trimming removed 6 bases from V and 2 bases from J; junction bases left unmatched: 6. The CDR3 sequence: CASRGRLAPYEQYF. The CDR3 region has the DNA TGTGCCAGCAGAGGGAGACTAGCGCCCTACGAGCAGTACTTC. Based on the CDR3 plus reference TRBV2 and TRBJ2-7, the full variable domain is EPEVTQTPSHQVTQMGQEVILRCVPISNHLYFYWYRQILGQKVEFLVSFYNNEISEKSEIFDDQFSVERPDGSNFTLKIRSTKLEDSAMYFCASRGRLAPYEQYFGPGTRLTVT.

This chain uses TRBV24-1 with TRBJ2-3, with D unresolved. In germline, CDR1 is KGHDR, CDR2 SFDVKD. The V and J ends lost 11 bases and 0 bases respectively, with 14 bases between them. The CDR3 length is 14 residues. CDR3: CAIAESFSTDTQYF. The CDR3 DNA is TGTGCCATCGCCGAAAGCTTTAGCACAGATACGCAGTATTTT.

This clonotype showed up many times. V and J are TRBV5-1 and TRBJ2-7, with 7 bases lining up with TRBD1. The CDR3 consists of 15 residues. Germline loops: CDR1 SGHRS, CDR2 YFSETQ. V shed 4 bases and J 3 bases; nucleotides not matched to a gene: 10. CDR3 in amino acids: CASSVSGTVVYEQYF. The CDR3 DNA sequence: TGCGCCAGCAGCGTATCCGGGACAGTGGTCTACGAGCAGTACTTC.

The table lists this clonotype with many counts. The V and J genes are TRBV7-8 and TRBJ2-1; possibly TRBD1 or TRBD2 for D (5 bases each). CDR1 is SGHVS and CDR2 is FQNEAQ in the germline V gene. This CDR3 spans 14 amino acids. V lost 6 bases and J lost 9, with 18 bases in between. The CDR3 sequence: CASSPGGGGSEQFF. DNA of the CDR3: TGTGCCAGCAGTCCAGGTGGGGGTGGGAGTGAGCAGTTCTTC.

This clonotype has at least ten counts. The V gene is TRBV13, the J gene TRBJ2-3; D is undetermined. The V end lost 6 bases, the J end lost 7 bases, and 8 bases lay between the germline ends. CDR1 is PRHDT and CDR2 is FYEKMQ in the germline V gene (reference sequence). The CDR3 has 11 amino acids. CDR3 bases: TGTGCCAGCAGTTCCTCGAATACGCAGTATTTT. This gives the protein CASSSSNTQYF.